One T cell receptor beta chain is described in this entry. This entry is derived from a study of immune evolution from preneoplasia to lung adenocarcinoma. Data came from immunoSEQ multiplex PCR; TCRdb stores just in-frame clones and leaves some out. This table holds 9,500 to 13,000 clones, around three quarters found once. Germline V CDR1 and CDR2: LNHDA, SQIVND (reference sequence). Trimming took off 2 bases at V and 5 bases at J, with 3 bases between the two ends. The CDR3 has 12 amino acids. The sequence was collected from a person between 65 and 79 years old with lung adenocarcinoma. Specimen: FFPE minimally invasive lung adenocarcinoma tissue. The gene calls are TRBV19 and TRBJ1-4; no firm D call. Here the CDR3 DNA reads TGTGCCAGTAGTATACAGAATGAAAAACTGTTTTTT. Protein sequence: CASSIQNEKLFF.